What follows is one T cell receptor beta chain and its context. The data derive from a study of T cell changes during pregnancy in multiple sclerosis. This table comes from immunoSEQ multiplex PCR, and its TCRdb copy is limited to in-frame clones, with some not included. The data show 45,000 to 55,000 clones, about nine tenths seen once. The CDR3 covers 15 residues. The junction had 6 bases not matched to a gene; V was cut back by 4 bases and J by 1 base. Germline CDR1 SGHTS, CDR2 YDEGEE. This chain joins TRBV5-8 and TRBJ1-1; 8 positions match TRBD1. Sequencing used CD4+ T cells from peripheral blood mononuclear cells, obtained after pregnancy. This receptor was taken from a female donor with multiple sclerosis, enrolled in a pregnancy study. DNA of the CDR3: TGTGCCAGCAGCCCCCGACAGGGGACGAACACTGAAGCTTTCTTT. It specifies CASSPRQGTNTEAFF.